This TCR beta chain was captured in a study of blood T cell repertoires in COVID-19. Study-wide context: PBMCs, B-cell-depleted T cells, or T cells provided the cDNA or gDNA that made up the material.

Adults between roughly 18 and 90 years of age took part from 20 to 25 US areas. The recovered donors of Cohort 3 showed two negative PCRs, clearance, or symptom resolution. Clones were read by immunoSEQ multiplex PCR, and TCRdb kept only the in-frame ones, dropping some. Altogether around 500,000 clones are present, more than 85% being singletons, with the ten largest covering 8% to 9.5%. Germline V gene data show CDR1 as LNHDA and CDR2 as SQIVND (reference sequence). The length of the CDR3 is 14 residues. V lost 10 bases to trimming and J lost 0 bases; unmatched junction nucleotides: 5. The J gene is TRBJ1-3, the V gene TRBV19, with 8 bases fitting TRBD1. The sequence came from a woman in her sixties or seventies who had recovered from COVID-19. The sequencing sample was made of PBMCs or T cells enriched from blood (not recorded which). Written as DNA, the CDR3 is TGTGCCACCGACGACAGGGGCTCTGGAAACACCATATATTTT. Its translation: CATDDRGSGNTIYF.